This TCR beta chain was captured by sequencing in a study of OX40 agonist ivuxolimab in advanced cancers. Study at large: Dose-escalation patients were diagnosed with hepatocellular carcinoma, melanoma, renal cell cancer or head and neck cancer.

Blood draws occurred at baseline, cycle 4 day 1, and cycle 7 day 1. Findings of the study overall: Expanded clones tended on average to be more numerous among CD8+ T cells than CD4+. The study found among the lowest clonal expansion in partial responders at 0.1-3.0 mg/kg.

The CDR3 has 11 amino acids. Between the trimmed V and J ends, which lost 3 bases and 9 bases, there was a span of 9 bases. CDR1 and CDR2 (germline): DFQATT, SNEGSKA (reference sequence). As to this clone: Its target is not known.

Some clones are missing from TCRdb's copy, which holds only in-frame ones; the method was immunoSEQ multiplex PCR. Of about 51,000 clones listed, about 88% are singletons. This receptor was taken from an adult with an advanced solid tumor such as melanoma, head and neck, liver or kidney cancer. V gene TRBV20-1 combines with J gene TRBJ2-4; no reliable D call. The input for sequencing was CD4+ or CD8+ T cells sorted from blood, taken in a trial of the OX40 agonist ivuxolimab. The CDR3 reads CSARGPAIQYF. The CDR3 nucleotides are TGCAGTGCTAGGGGCCCGGCCATTCAGTACTTC.